These 25 T cell receptor beta chains were sequenced from one sample in a study of T-cell reconstitution after alpha-beta-depleted transplantation in children. Construction of the TCRbeta library involved unique molecular identifiers. One entry per CDR3 protein results from TCRdb running MiXCR on the PCR reads. The table lists 70,000 to 95,000 distinct CDR3 sequences, about 16% of them singletons. Here the sequenced sample was PBMCs, mostly from graft donor cells, taken 180 days after TCRalphabeta/CD19-depleted stem cell transplant. These receptors were taken from a male patient aged 2 to 9 who had a stem cell transplant for acute lymphoblastic leukemia, so the T cells may come from the graft donor.

This chain joins TRBV29-1 and TRBJ2-2; D not resolved. V was cut by 1 base and J by 4 bases, with 10 bases left in between. The CDR3 is 14 residues long. Germline V lookup: CDR1 SQVTM, CDR2 ANQGSEA. The DNA of the CDR3 is TGCAGCGTTGAAGGGGCTCGAAGCACCGGGGAGCTGTTTTTT. This codes for CSVEGARSTGELFF.

The rearrangement joins TRBV24-1 to TRBJ2-1, with 10 nucleotides matching TRBD2. This CDR3 has 15 amino acids. The germline V gene encodes CDR1 KGHDR and CDR2 SFDVKD. The V and J ends lost 6 bases and 9 bases, in that order; junction bases with no gene match: 10. This CDR3 is CATSLRAGGPGEQFF. CDR3 nucleotide sequence: TGTGCCACCAGTCTTCGAGCGGGGGGGCCAGGTGAGCAGTTCTTC.

This clonotype showed up just a few times. The rearrangement links TRBV10-3 to TRBJ1-2, with D hard to call. V shed 7 bases and J shed 2 bases, with 8 bases lying between them. The CDR3 is 12 residues long. Per the germline V gene, CDR1 is ENHRY and CDR2 is SYGVKD. CDR3 protein: CAIMTPNYGYTF. In nucleotides, the CDR3 is TGTGCCATCATGACACCGAACTATGGCTACACCTTC.

There are many counts of this clonotype. The rearrangement links TRBV20-1 to TRBJ1-3; 12 nucleotides match TRBD1. Per germline, CDR1 DFQATT and CDR2 SNEGSKA (reference sequence). With V trimmed by 6 bases and J by 7 bases, 7 bases remained unmatched. The CDR3 loop spans 14 amino acids. The DNA for the CDR3 is TGCAGTGCCACGGGACAGGGGGCTTTCAACACCATATATTTT. Translating it yields CSATGQGAFNTIYF.

This clonotype came up a few times. V and J are TRBV2 and TRBJ1-1, with D maybe TRBD1 (5 bases). The V end lost 8 bases, the J end lost 6 bases, and 7 bases lay between the germline ends. Germline V gene data show CDR1 as SNHLY and CDR2 as FYNNEI. The CDR3 spans 10 residues. CDR3 region: CASGRAEAFF. Here the CDR3 DNA reads TGTGCCAGCGGCAGGGCTGAAGCTTTCTTT. Full variable domain (missing parts from reference TRBV2 and TRBJ1-1): EPEVTQTPSHQVTQMGQEVILRCVPISNHLYFYWYRQILGQKVEFLVSFYNNEISEKSEIFDDQFSVERPDGSNFTLKIRSTKLEDSAMYFCASGRAEAFFGQGTRLTVV.

This clonotype has a handful of counts. The chain joins TRBV7-9 to TRBJ1-2; tentatively, D is TRBD1 (5 bases). The CDR3 is 17 amino acids. V dropped 5 bases and J dropped 0 bases, with 19 bases sitting between them. CDR1 and CDR2 from the germline V gene are SEHNR and FQNEAQ (reference sequence). The CDR3 sequence is CASSRLTGGKTNYGYTF. The DNA for the CDR3 is TGTGCCAGCAGCCGCCTGACGGGGGGAAAAACTAACTATGGCTACACCTTC. Full variable domain (missing parts from reference TRBV7-9 and TRBJ1-2): DTGVSQNPRHKITKRGQNVTFRCDPISEHNRLYWYRQTLGQGPEFLTYFQNEAQLEKSRLLSDRFSAERPKGSFSTLEIQRTEQGDSAMYLCASSRLTGGKTNYGYTFGSGTRLTVV.

V usage is TRBV3-1 and J usage is TRBJ2-7, with TRBD1 matching over 7 bases. The CDR3 consists of 16 residues. The V segment lost 2 bases and the J segment 0 bases; nucleotides outside the gene matches: 7. Germline CDR1 LGHDT, CDR2 YNNKEL (reference sequence). CDR3: CASSQTDRLSSYEQYF. For the CDR3, the DNA is TGTGCCAGCAGCCAAACGGACAGGTTAAGCTCCTACGAGCAGTACTTC.

The chain is built from TRBV6-1 and TRBJ2-7; 9 bases line up with TRBD1. The germline CDR1 and CDR2 sequences are MNHNS and SASEGT. The CDR3 loop spans 14 amino acids. V shed 6 bases and J 2 bases; nucleotides not matched to a gene: 5. The CDR3 sequence: CASSLTGGPYEQYF. DNA for the CDR3: TGTGCCAGCAGCCTAACAGGGGGCCCCTACGAGCAGTACTTC.

The rearrangement uses TRBV11-2 and TRBJ2-1, with 11 bases identical to TRBD2. The trim removed 3 bases at V and 9 bases at J, leaving 7 bases unmatched. This CDR3 spans 15 amino acids. Germline assignment: CDR1 SGHAT and CDR2 FQNNGV. The CDR3, as DNA: TGTGCCAGCAGCTTGACTAGCGGGGCTAGGAGTGAGCAGTTCTTC. Translated, it gives CASSLTSGARSEQFF.

The chain has TRBV5-5 and TRBJ1-1, with a tentative D call TRBD1 (5 bases). Trimming pared 4 bases from V and 0 bases from J, leaving 19 bases between. CDR3 length: 17 amino acids. Germline V lookup: CDR1 SGHKS, CDR2 YYEKEE (reference sequence). The CDR3 nucleotides read TGTGCCAGCAGCCTAGCCGGGGGGACGTTTATGAACACTGAAGCTTTCTTT. It translates to CASSLAGGTFMNTEAFF.

The chain carries TRBV6-2 or TRBV6-3 and TRBJ2-2; D uncertain. Germline assignment: CDR1 MNHEY and CDR2 SVGEGT. This CDR3 region has 13 residues. V lost 6 bases and J 2 bases, leaving 7 bases between the germline ends. The CDR3 protein is CASREINTGELFF. The CDR3 DNA is TGTGCCAGCAGGGAAATTAACACCGGGGAGCTGTTTTTT.

This chain links TRBV12-3 or TRBV12-4 with TRBJ1-1; unclear D gene. This CDR3 spans 12 amino acids. The germline V and J ends were trimmed by 2 bases and 8 bases, with 9 bases remaining between them. CDR3 coding DNA: TGTGCCAGCAGTTTACAGACCTCCGAAGCTTTCTTT. The encoded protein is CASSLQTSEAFF.

The chain couples TRBV11-2 to TRBJ2-1; 9 nucleotides agree with TRBD1. The CDR3 is made up of 15 amino acids. From germline, CDR1 is SGHAT and CDR2 FQNNGV. V was clipped by 0 bases and J by 10 bases; unmatched bases: 7. CDR3 protein: CASSLDGDRVGEQFF. CDR3 bases: TGTGCCAGCAGCTTAGATGGGGACAGGGTGGGCGAGCAGTTCTTC. The whole variable domain, filled in from reference TRBV11-2 and TRBJ2-1, reads EAGVAQSPRYKIIEKRQSVAFWCNPISGHATLYWYQQILGQGPKLLIQFQNNGVVDDSQLPKDRFSAERLKGVDSTLKIQPAKLEDSAVYLCASSLDGDRVGEQFFGPGTRLTVL.

This clonotype has a handful of counts. V usage is TRBV14 and J usage is TRBJ1-2; possibly TRBD1 for D (6 bases). The CDR3 has 16 residues. Looked up from germline, CDR1 is SGHDN and CDR2 is FVKESK. The V gene lost 1 base and the J gene lost 1 base, with 13 bases spanning the gap. CDR3 nucleotide sequence: TGTGCCAGCAGCCAAGGGCGGGACACCTTTAACTATGGCTACACCTTC. It translates to CASSQGRDTFNYGYTF. The full variable domain, completed using reference TRBV14 and TRBJ1-2, is EAGVTQFPSHSVIEKGQTVTLRCDPISGHDNLYWYRRVMGKEIKFLLHFVKESKQDESGMPNNRFLAERTGGTYSTLKVQPAELEDSGVYFCASSQGRDTFNYGYTFGSGTRLTVV.

The chain uses TRBV7-9 and TRBJ2-7; D remains ambiguous. Germline V CDR1 and CDR2: SEHNR, FQNEAQ (reference sequence). CDR3 length: 12 residues. Trimming removed 0 bases at V and 5 bases at J, with 5 bases between. This CDR3 reads CASSLARNEQYF. CDR3 DNA sequence: TGTGCCAGCAGCTTAGCCCGGAACGAGCAGTACTTC.

The J gene is TRBJ1-3, the V gene TRBV12-3 or TRBV12-4; 10 positions match TRBD1. V lost 5 bases, J lost 4 bases, and 8 bases stayed unmatched. This CDR3 region has 16 residues. The DNA of the CDR3 is TGTGCCAGCAGTCCCAGGGACAGGGGAGGAGGAAACACCATATATTTT. Translated: CASSPRDRGGGNTIYF.

This clonotype was seen more than once but under ten times. The chain joins TRBV7-2 to TRBJ1-2; D possibly corresponds to TRBD1 (5 bases). CDR3 size: 15 residues. V gave up 2 bases and J gave up 1 base, with 11 bases separating them. Germline CDR1 SGHTA, CDR2 FQGNSA. The DNA of the CDR3 is TGTGCCAGCAGCTTACGACAGATCGTTAACTATGGCTACACCTTC. This translates into CASSLRQIVNYGYTF.

This clonotype was detected a few times. V gene TRBV5-1 combines with J gene TRBJ2-1, with 10 positions matching TRBD1. Germline V gives CDR1 SGHRS, CDR2 YFSETQ. The CDR3 has 18 residues. V dropped 2 bases and J dropped 6; count of bases not matched to a gene: 14. The CDR3 is CASSFWAPDRGKLNEQFF. The CDR3 coding sequence is TGCGCCAGCAGCTTTTGGGCCCCGGACAGGGGGAAACTCAATGAGCAGTTCTTC. The whole variable domain, filled in from reference TRBV5-1 and TRBJ2-1, reads KAGVTQTPRYLIKTRGQQVTLSCSPISGHRSVSWYQQTPGQGLQFLFEYFSETQRNKGNFPGRFSGRQFSNSRSEMNVSTLELGDSALYLCASSFWAPDRGKLNEQFFGPGTRLTVL.

In its sample, this clonotype was seen a few times. The chain carries TRBV18 and TRBJ2-7; 7 bases agree with TRBD2. The J segment lost 7 bases and the V segment lost 6 bases, leaving 15 bases of the junction unmatched. In germline, CDR1 is KGHSH, CDR2 LQKENI. The CDR3 is 15 amino acids. The CDR3 coding sequence is TGTGCCAGCTCCCCGGGGCTAGCGGCACCTCTGGAGCAGTACTTC. This codes for CASSPGLAAPLEQYF.

This clonotype was counted only a few times. The chain links TRBV12-3 or TRBV12-4 to TRBJ2-2; 10 nucleotides agree with TRBD2. The CDR3 is made up of 15 amino acids. Unmatched junction bases numbered 9, after V lost 7 bases and J lost 7 bases. The chain's CDR3 is CASTEAGGLVGELFF. In nucleotides, the CDR3 is TGTGCCAGCACCGAAGCGGGGGGGCTAGTCGGGGAGCTGTTTTTT.

This clonotype has a handful of counts. The rearrangement links TRBV24-1 to TRBJ2-1; 8 positions match TRBD2. Germline V gene lookup returns CDR1 KGHDR and CDR2 SFDVKD. J gave up 7 bases and V 1 base, and 5 bases lay outside the gene matches. The CDR3 is 15 amino acids. This CDR3 is CATSDFSGGRNEQFF. The CDR3 DNA is TGTGCCACCAGTGATTTTTCGGGGGGGAGGAATGAGCAGTTCTTC.

In its sample, this clonotype was seen a few times. The genes are TRBV6-2 or TRBV6-3 and TRBJ2-1; a possible D gene is TRBD1 (8 bases). Trimming took 6 bases from V and 7 from J, leaving 13 bases between them. CDR3 size: 13 residues. Germline assignment: CDR1 MNHEY and CDR2 SVGEGT. The CDR3 nucleotides are TGTGCCAGCAGAGAACAGGGGGGGAATGAGCAGTTCTTC. It is translated as CASREQGGNEQFF.

This clonotype was observed a few times. The chain couples TRBV5-6 to TRBJ2-1, with D perhaps being TRBD1 or TRBD2 (5 bases each). V shed 0 bases and J shed 4 bases, with 5 bases lying between them. This CDR3 contains 13 residues. Germline V gene data show CDR1 as SGHDT and CDR2 as YYEEEE. The CDR3 DNA is TGTGCCAGCAGCTTGGGGGGGTACAATGAGCAGTTCTTC. It translates to CASSLGGYNEQFF.

This clonotype was counted between two and nine times. The rearrangement joins TRBV7-8 to TRBJ2-6, with TRBD1 as a possible D gene (7 bases). Germline V gene sequence: CDR1 SGHVS, CDR2 FQNEAQ. Deletions cut 6 bases from V and 4 bases from J, with 16 bases between. CDR3 length: 16 amino acids. For the CDR3, the DNA is TGTGCCAGCAGAGCCAGGGGGGTATCCGGGGCCAACGTCCTGACTTTC. This gives the protein CASRARGVSGANVLTF.

This clonotype was seen more than once but under ten times. The V and J genes are TRBV20-1 and TRBJ2-5; no firm D call. The V and J ends lost 2 bases and 0 bases respectively, with 13 bases between them. This CDR3 contains 15 residues. CDR1 is DFQATT, CDR2 SNEGSKA, per germline (reference sequence). CDR3 amino acids: CSARPSDPYQETQYF. CDR3 DNA: TGCAGTGCTAGACCCTCCGACCCGTACCAAGAGACCCAGTACTTC.